This entry lists 3 T cell receptor beta chains sequenced from one sample in a study of T cells expressing NK-cell markers. TCRdb reprocessed the 5' RACE reads and keeps a single row for each CDR3 protein, giving no DNA. Its listing shows around 100,000 distinct CDR3 sequences. The sample consisted of blood T cells: a sorted CD56 or NKG2C T cell subset, CD4+ or CD8+ T cells, or bulk PBMC T cells (not recorded which). The receptors were gathered from a woman aged 18 to 75 in good health.

The chain carries TRBV24-1 and TRBJ1-4; without DNA, the TCRdb call of TRBD1 cannot be checked. This CDR3 region has 17 residues. CDR1 and CDR2 (germline): KGHDR, SFDVKD. The CDR3 spells CATSDSAQGEPNEKLFF.

V is TRBV4-2 and J is TRBJ2-5; TCRdb lists TRBD2, though no DNA is available to test this call. Germline V CDR1 and CDR2: LGHNA, YNFKEQ. CDR3 size: 16 residues. CDR3 protein: CASSHSLASGGETQYF.

The V call is TRBV20-1, the J call TRBJ2-5. In germline, CDR1 is DFQATT, CDR2 SNEGSKA (reference sequence). This CDR3 spans 13 amino acids. CDR3 amino acids: CSAGRTEQETQYF.